The present T cell receptor (beta chain) was sequenced within a study of blood T cell repertoires in COVID-19. Study context: Material from acute and convalescent COVID-19 was sourced from the United States, Italy and Spain. PBMCs, B-cell-depleted T cells, or T cells were the source of the cDNA or gDNA that made up the material.

Patients at the Seattle site were enrolled during active infection and followed longitudinally. Per the authors' pipeline: It was from reference gene primer amplification that nucleated cell counts were estimated. TCRdb's copy holds only in-frame clones and misses some; the assay was immunoSEQ multiplex PCR. V, J and clone size reflect that table, while D and trimming were determined from the DNA. The sample shows fewer than 200,000 clones, approximately 80% of them seen only once. The CDR3 contains 15 residues. The source is a woman aged 80 or over with COVID-19, enrolled during active disease. Sequencing was done on a sample of peripheral blood. The genes are TRBV21-1 and TRBJ2-7; the tabulated D call, TRBD1, remains unverified against the DNA. TRBV21-1 is an annotated pseudogene. The CDR3 coding sequence is TGTGCCAGCAGGATAGGACAGGGAGGATCCTACGAGCAGTACTTC. This codes for CASRIGQGGSYEQYF.